This is a list of T cell receptor beta chains from one sample in a study of patients and donors after allogeneic stem cell transplantation. TCRdb passed the RT-PCR reads through MiXCR, listing each CDR3 protein once. In the table there are approximately 160,000 distinct CDR3 sequences, nearly 25% of which are singletons. Sample: blood, either unsorted or a sorted T cell fraction (not recorded which). Receptors originate from a human donor who was either an allogeneic HSCT recipient or a stem cell or donor lymphocyte infusion donor (not recorded which). It is not recorded whose cells these are; they may come from a transplant donor. Both conserved end residues are part of each CDR3. D genes are given only for firm matches. Clone sizes are given selectively: once, few, many, or a class where the clone is expanded.

TRBJ1-2 TRBV7-6 NA TRBD1 TGTGCCAGCAGCCTCGGAGACAGGGGGCTTGGCTACACCTTC CASSLGDRGLGYTF
TRBJ1-5 TRBV5-1 few TRBD1 TGCGCCAGCAGCTTGGAGGGACAGGGGGCGGAGGGCAATCAGCCCCAGCATTTT CASSLEGQGAEGNQPQHF
TRBJ2-4 TRBV29-1 NA NA TGCAGCGTTCGGTTATACTCCAAAAACATTCAGTACTTC CSVRLYSKNIQYF
TRBJ1-5 TRBV28 NA NA TGTGCCAGCAGAAAGACAGGAGATTATAGCAATCAGCCCCAGCATTTT CASRKTGDYSNQPQHF
TRBJ1-5 TRBV20-1 NA NA TGCAGTGCTTCAACAGGGCCCAATCAGCCCCAGCATTTT CSASTGPNQPQHF
TRBJ1-4 TRBV4-2 many NA TGTGCCAGCAGCCAAGCCGGGACGCAAAATGAAAAACTGTTTTTT CASSQAGTQNEKLFF
TRBJ2-7 TRBV29-1 NA TRBD2 TGCAGCGTGGGGACTAGCGGGGACTACGAGCAGTACTTC CSVGTSGDYEQYF
TRBJ2-3 TRBV9 medium-sized NA TGTGCCAGCAGCCCCCGTAGGGCAGGACCGCTGGTAGATACGCAGTATTTT CASSPRRAGPLVDTQYF
TRBJ1-1 TRBV20-1 many TRBD1 TGCAGTGCCGGGACAGGGGGCTGGGACACTGAAGCTTTCTTT CSAGTGGWDTEAFF
TRBJ2-3 TRBV7-3 NA TRBD2 TGTGCCAGCAGCTTAATTGGCGGGAGGGGAGATACGCAGTATTTT CASSLIGGRGDTQYF
TRBJ1-1 TRBV20-1 many NA TGCAGTGCTAGAGATCGGGGTCGGGGCACTGAAGCTTTCTTT CSARDRGRGTEAFF
TRBJ1-5 TRBV7-8 NA NA TGTGCCAGCAGCCCACGAGGGGGTTTAAGCAATCAGCCCCAGCATTTT CASSPRGGLSNQPQHF
TRBJ2-1 TRBV24-1 few TRBD1 TGTGCCACCAGTGATGCAACCGGGACAGGGATTTACAATGAGCAGTTCTTC CATSDATGTGIYNEQFF
TRBJ2-7 TRBV15 once TRBD1 TGTGCCACCAGCAGACCCGGACAGGCTCCCCTCGGGGAGCAGTACTTC CATSRPGQAPLGEQYF
TRBJ1-1 TRBV6-6 few NA TGTGCCAGCACCCGACTACAGGGAACGAGTGAAGCTTTCTTT CASTRLQGTSEAFF
TRBJ1-2 TRBV5-1 NA NA TGCGCCAGCAGCTTGGCCCGGGGAGGTGGGAAGAACTATGGCTACACCTTC CASSLARGGGKNYGYTF
TRBJ1-5 TRBV10-3 few NA TGTGCCATCAGTGAATCGACACTCGCTAATCAGCCCCAGCATTTT CAISESTLANQPQHF
TRBJ1-2 TRBV7-2 few NA TGTGCCAGCAGCTTAGTGGCGCAGGGCCGTGGCTACACCTTC CASSLVAQGRGYTF
TRBJ1-2 TRBV6-2/TRBV6-3 NA NA TGTGCCAGCAGTTACTCGAAATTAGACAGCTATGGCTACACCTTC CASSYSKLDSYGYTF
TRBJ2-5 TRBV29-1 NA NA TGCAGCGTTGTGGACGGGAACGATCAAAAGACCCAGTACTTC CSVVDGNDQKTQYF
TRBJ2-1 TRBV29-1 NA TRBD2 TGCAGCGTTGCAGAGGGGACTACATTCAATGAGCAGTTCTTC CSVAEGTTFNEQFF
TRBJ2-3 TRBV24-1 NA NA TGTGCCACCAAAGGACAGTACGGCGATACGCAGTATTTT CATKGQYGDTQYF
TRBJ1-1 TRBV12-3/TRBV12-4 many NA TGTGCCAGCAGTTTCTCCAAAACCACTGAAGCTTTCTTT CASSFSKTTEAFF
TRBJ1-5 TRBV20-1 NA NA TGCAGTGCTAGAGATTGGGTGGGGGATCAGCCCCAGCATTTT CSARDWVGDQPQHF
TRBJ1-6 TRBV10-3 NA NA TGTGCCATCAGTGAGAACCCCCTGTCAGGGCAGGACTCACCCCTCCACTTT CAISENPLSGQDSPLHF
TRBJ2-3 TRBV14 NA NA TGTGCCAGCAGCCAAGATCCCGGGGATACGCAGTATTTT CASSQDPGDTQYF
TRBJ2-1 TRBV5-6 NA TRBD2 TGTGCCAGCACTGCAGGACTAGATGGCATTGAGCAGTTCTTC CASTAGLDGIEQFF
TRBJ2-1 TRBV6-5 NA TRBD2 TGTGCCAGCAGTTACTCTCCGGGAGGAGATGAGCAGTTCTTC CASSYSPGGDEQFF
TRBJ1-5 TRBV20-1 many NA TGCAGTGCTGACCGACAGGCTAGCAATCAGCCCCAGCATTTT CSADRQASNQPQHF
TRBJ1-2 TRBV7-9 NA NA TGTGCCAGCAGCTTAGCAGGGCATCTAAACTATGGCTACACCTTC CASSLAGHLNYGYTF
TRBJ1-2 TRBV29-1 NA NA TGCAGCGTTGAACAGGGGCAGACGCGAGGCTACACCTTC CSVEQGQTRGYTF
TRBJ1-5 TRBV27 few NA TGTGCCAGCAGTTTTAAGCAGCCCCAGCATTTT CASSFKQPQHF
TRBJ2-1 TRBV29-1 NA NA TGCAGCGTTGACAGAGATGAGCAGTTCTTC CSVDRDEQFF
TRBJ2-1 TRBV12-3/TRBV12-4 few TRBD1 TGTGCCAGCGCAAGGGGGCCGGGCAATGAGCAGTTCTTC CASARGPGNEQFF
TRBJ2-1 TRBV29-1 few NA TGCAGCGTTGACGGGACCAACTCCTACAATGAGCAGTTCTTC CSVDGTNSYNEQFF
TRBJ1-5 TRBV7-2 few NA TGTGCCAGCAGCCCTAGACACTACAATCAGCCCCAGCATTTT CASSPRHYNQPQHF
TRBJ1-2 TRBV4-3 NA NA TGCGCCAGCAGCCAAGATCGGATCGGAACTAGCTATGGCTACACCTTC CASSQDRIGTSYGYTF
TRBJ2-1 TRBV11-2 NA NA TGTGCCAGCAGCTTAGATCTCAGCAATGAGCAGTTCTTC CASSLDLSNEQFF
TRBJ2-1 TRBV5-1 few NA TGCGCCAGCAGCTTGTTCCCGACTAGTCCCCTCGGAAACAATGAGCAGTTCTTC CASSLFPTSPLGNNEQFF
TRBJ2-7 TRBV5-1 NA NA TGCGCCAGCAGCTTGGTCGGCCCGGGCTACGAGCAGTACTTC CASSLVGPGYEQYF
TRBJ2-1 TRBV20-1 few TRBD2 TGCAGTGCTAGAACGGGACTAGCGGGCTCCTACAATGAGCAGTTCTTC CSARTGLAGSYNEQFF
TRBJ2-1 TRBV7-9 NA NA TGTGCCAGCAGCCTCACGGGGGCCCACGGTGAGCAGTTCTTC CASSLTGAHGEQFF
TRBJ2-3 TRBV7-9 NA NA TGTGCCAGCAGCTGGACAGCGAATGGAGATACGCAGTATTTT CASSWTANGDTQYF
TRBJ2-2 TRBV20-1 few TRBD2 TGCAGTGCTAGACTTAGCGGGAGGGCCGTAGACACCGGGGAGCTGTTTTTT CSARLSGRAVDTGELFF
TRBJ1-5 TRBV27 NA TRBD1 TGTGCCAGCAGTTCACAGGGGGGGTATAGCAATCAGCCCCAGCATTTT CASSSQGGYSNQPQHF
TRBJ2-7 TRBV7-9 few NA TGTGCCAGCAGCTTAGCGCCTAAAAATTACGAGCAGTACTTC CASSLAPKNYEQYF
TRBJ1-4 TRBV6-6 many TRBD1 TGTGCCAGCAGTTCCCAGGACAGGTCCAATGAAAAACTGTTTTTT CASSSQDRSNEKLFF
TRBJ2-3 TRBV29-1 once NA TGCAGCGTTGGTGGGAGGTGGGATACGCAGTATTTT CSVGGRWDTQYF
TRBJ2-7 TRBV20-1 many TRBD2 TGCAGTGCTACTAAAAACGCTAGCGGGAGTTACTCCTACGAGCAGTACTTC CSATKNASGSYSYEQYF
TRBJ1-1 TRBV4-1 NA NA TGCGCCAGCAGCCAGCCGACCAAGGGGCCGACTGAAGCTTTCTTT CASSQPTKGPTEAFF
TRBJ2-2 TRBV9 NA NA TGTGCCAGCAGCGTATTCGCCGGGGAGCTGTTTTTT CASSVFAGELFF
TRBJ1-1 TRBV12-3/TRBV12-4 few NA TGTGCCAGCAGTTTACTTCGGGGGGCGCCCACTGAAGCTTTCTTT CASSLLRGAPTEAFF
TRBJ1-2 TRBV29-1 many NA TGCAGTTGCGGGGACTATGGCTACACCTTC CSCGDYGYTF
TRBJ2-2 TRBV5-1 NA TRBD2 TGCGCCAGCAGCTTCTTTAGCGGGACCGGGGAGCTGTTTTTT CASSFFSGTGELFF